This T cell receptor beta chain comes out of a study of identifying expanded T cells in peripheral blood. Note on this clone: Its antigen is as yet unknown.

During the collection period, no donor immune events like infections were recorded. The CDR3 covers 15 residues. V was trimmed by 2 bases and J by 2 bases, leaving 13 bases between them. Germline V gene sequence: CDR1 KGHSH, CDR2 LQKENI. Study-level points and caveats: Technical replicates showed around 1.2 changed clones; two weeks roughly 18; four weeks 19. Two-week clone count variance significantly increased as total template count grew.

The repertoire was sequenced with immunoSEQ multiplex PCR; TCRdb's copy has only in-frame clones and lacks some. The table lists roughly 61,000 clones, roughly nine tenths of them singletons. The chain recombines TRBV18 with TRBJ2-7, with D perhaps TRBD1 (5 bases). The sample comprised blood. The origin of this receptor is a person between 18 and 75 years old in good health. The CDR3 DNA reads TGTGCCAGCTCACCAGAGAACCCAGGGCCCTACGAGCAGTACTTC. Protein sequence: CASSPENPGPYEQYF.